This passage covers 20 T cell receptor beta chains from one sample sequenced in a study of T cell repertoires in cytomegalovirus infection. One entry per CDR3 protein, called by TCRdb with MiXCR from the reads. This table has 700,000 to 850,000 distinct CDR3 sequences, 32% appearing once. Their antigen targets remain unknown. Specimen: cultured CD8+ T cells from PBMCs, collected from culture after CMV antigen stimulation. The receptors here all came from a human donor in good health (CMV status not recorded). Some clones in this sample may be carry-over from other donors' samples.

This CDR3 is CASSVGTSPYEQYF. The CDR3 DNA reads TGTGCCAGCAGTGTGGGGACTAGTCCCTACGAGCAGTACTTC. This chain uses TRBV6-1 with TRBJ2-7; TRBD2 matches 8 bases. Germline CDR1 is MNHNS and CDR2 is SASEGT. V shed 4 bases and J 2 bases; nucleotides not matched to a gene: 4. The CDR3 totals 14 residues.

Points on this clonotype: Given a much more abundant clone one base away, this may be a read error. The chain links TRBV7-6 to TRBJ2-7; 8 bases are a match to TRBD1. CDR3 length: 14 amino acids. In germline, CDR1 is SGHVS, CDR2 FNYEAQ. V dropped 4 bases and J dropped 4; count of bases not matched to a gene: 6. CDR3 sequence reads: CASSSQQGGYEQYF. CDR3 in DNA: TGTGCCAGCAGCTCCCAACAGGGGGGTTACGAGCAGTACTTC.

This clonotype was seen a few times. This may be a read error: a much more frequent sequence differs by one nucleotide. The chain has TRBV7-6 and TRBJ1-1; D is undetermined. The CDR3 sequence is 12 residues long. CDR1 and CDR2 from the germline V gene are SGHVS and FNYEAQ. The ends were cut back, 6 bases at V and 4 bases at J, with 9 bases in the middle. CDR3 protein: CASRSGSTEAFF. CDR3 bases: TGTGCCAGCAGATCCGGGAGCACTGAAGCTTTCTTT.

The V and J genes are TRBV6-1 and TRBJ1-2, with a tentative D call TRBD1 (5 bases). The length of the CDR3 is 16 residues. V lost 2 bases, J lost 4 bases, and 17 bases lay in between. Germline V lookup: CDR1 MNHNS, CDR2 SASEGT. The CDR3 loop is CASSEPRQGRPYGYTF. DNA of the CDR3: TGTGCCAGCAGTGAACCCCGCCAGGGCAGGCCCTATGGCTACACCTTC.

The CDR3 DNA sequence: TGCAGTGCTGGTAGGGAGGGTCACTCCTACGAGCAGTACGTC. This translates into CSAGREGHSYEQYV. The genes are TRBV20-1 and TRBJ2-7, with 7 bases identical to TRBD2. V lost 5 bases, J lost 0 bases, and 7 bases stayed unmatched. CDR3 length: 14 residues. Germline lookup yields CDR1 DFQATT and CDR2 SNEGSKA (reference sequence).

This chain uses TRBV28 with TRBJ1-1, with no clear D. The CDR3 spans 12 residues. Germline assignment: CDR1 MDHEN and CDR2 SYDVKM. Trimming took off 6 bases at V and 2 bases at J, with 7 bases between the two ends. The CDR3 coding sequence is TGTGCCAGCAGGAGGGATAACACTGAAGCTTTCTTT. Translating it yields CASRRDNTEAFF.

This clonotype was observed a handful of times. This chain uses TRBV20-1 with TRBJ1-2; 8 bases are shared with TRBD1. CDR3 length: 13 residues. J was trimmed by 3 bases and V by 6 bases; bases with no gene match: 6. From germline, CDR1 is DFQATT and CDR2 SNEGSKA (reference sequence). The CDR3 region has the DNA TGCAGTGCCCGGGACAGGTCGGACTATGGCTACACCTTC. It yields the protein CSARDRSDYGYTF.

A few counts support this clonotype. The chain is built from TRBV7-9 and TRBJ1-2; D might be TRBD1 (6 bases). The length of the CDR3 is 15 residues. V was pared by 5 bases and J by 1 base, with 14 bases between. Germline CDR1 SEHNR, CDR2 FQNEAQ (reference sequence). CDR3 nucleotides: TGTGCCAGCAGCCCCAGGGACAAATTTAACTATGGCTACACCTTC. It yields the protein CASSPRDKFNYGYTF. Full variable domain (rest looked up from reference TRBV7-9 and TRBJ1-2): DTGVSQNPRHKITKRGQNVTFRCDPISEHNRLYWYRQTLGQGPEFLTYFQNEAQLEKSRLLSDRFSAERPKGSFSTLEIQRTEQGDSAMYLCASSPRDKFNYGYTFGSGTRLTVV.

This clonotype was counted between two and nine times. The chain recombines TRBV27 with TRBJ2-1; the D is unclear. V lost 5 bases and J 10 bases, leaving 18 bases between the germline ends. CDR3 length equals 14 residues. Germline V gives CDR1 MNHEY, CDR2 SMNVEV (reference sequence). The CDR3: CASSHLDLGREQFF. CDR3 bases: TGTGCCAGCAGTCACCTTGACCTTGGTCGAGAGCAGTTCTTC.

This clonotype came up many times. This chain links TRBV6-5 with TRBJ2-3, with D perhaps TRBD2 (5 bases). This CDR3 region has 16 residues. The V gene lost 0 bases and the J gene lost 11 bases, with 21 bases spanning the gap. CDR1 is MNHEY, CDR2 SVGAGI, per germline. CDR3 loop: CASSYSTQRPHGMQYF. Here the CDR3 DNA reads TGTGCCAGCAGTTACTCAACTCAGCGCCCTCACGGGATGCAGTATTTT.

The V and J genes are TRBV12-3 or TRBV12-4 and TRBJ1-1; D call uncertain. The CDR3 spans 14 residues. Trimming removed 7 bases at V and 2 bases at J, with 14 bases between. The CDR3 loop is CASTPLGGNTEAFF. The CDR3, as DNA: TGTGCCAGCACCCCCCTCGGCGGAAACACTGAAGCTTTCTTT.

About this clonotype itself: The missing conserved phenylalanine or tryptophan at the end of this CDR3 makes a read error likely. The rearrangement links TRBV29-1 to TRBJ2-1; the D is unclear. Germline V lookup: CDR1 SQVTM, CDR2 ANQGSEA. The CDR3 contains 10 residues. Trimming removed 5 bases at V and 11 bases at J, with 10 bases between. The CDR3 loop reads CSVKGGQQFL. CDR3 DNA: TGCAGCGTTAAAGGTGGACAGCAGTTCCTC.

J is TRBJ1-1 and V is TRBV19; D gene ambiguous. Deletions cut 2 bases from V and 3 bases from J, with 10 bases between. Germline CDR1 reads LNHDA; CDR2 reads SQIVND (reference sequence). This CDR3 has 14 residues. CDR3 DNA sequence: TGTGCCAGTAGTATACTCTTCGCAGACACTGAAGCTTTCTTT. Encoded protein: CASSILFADTEAFF.

This sequence joins TRBV20-1 and TRBJ1-2; D is uncertain. Germline V lookup: CDR1 DFQATT, CDR2 SNEGSKA (reference sequence). The CDR3 is 11 residues long. V lost 6 bases and J lost 4, with 9 bases in between. The CDR3, as DNA: TGCAGTGCCCTGGGGAGCTATGGCTACACCTTC. This sequence encodes CSALGSYGYTF.

Turning to this clonotype: A much larger clone is a single base away; this may be a read error. This likely comes from a read error, as the CDR3 has no conserved phenylalanine or tryptophan at its end. This chain connects TRBV7-2 to TRBJ1-1; D not resolved. V was pared by 4 bases and J by 0 bases, with 12 bases between. The CDR3 extends over 15 amino acids. The germline CDR1 and CDR2 sequences are SGHTA and FQGNSA. CDR3 region: CASSSLTVMNTEAFS. CDR3 coding DNA: TGTGCCAGCAGCTCTTTGACGGTCATGAACACTGAAGCTTTCTCT.

The CDR3 region has the DNA TGTGCCAGCAGTGAGGGGTGGGGCGGGAACACTGAAGCTTTCTTT. It translates to CASSEGWGGNTEAFF. The V and J genes are TRBV6-1 and TRBJ1-1; D is possibly TRBD1 (5 bases). CDR3 length: 15 residues. Germline V CDR1 and CDR2: MNHNS, SASEGT. Between the trimmed V and J ends, which lost 3 bases and 1 base, there was a span of 12 bases.

J is TRBJ2-1 and V is TRBV24-1; TRBD2 agrees at 7 bases. Germline assignment: CDR1 KGHDR and CDR2 SFDVKD. There are 12 residues in the CDR3. Trimming at V came to 6 bases and at J to 9 bases, leaving 4 bases not matched to a gene. CDR3 region: CATSIGGVEQFF. The CDR3 region has the DNA TGTGCCACCAGTATTGGGGGGGTTGAGCAGTTCTTC.

In regard to this clonotype: This clone may be a read error of a much larger clone one base away. The V call is TRBV7-6, the J call TRBJ1-5; 7 nucleotides match TRBD1. CDR1 and CDR2 (germline): SGHVS, FNYEAQ. The CDR3 covers 18 residues. J lost 1 base, V lost 1 base, and 10 bases had no gene match. The DNA of the CDR3 is TGTGCCAGCAGCTTAGTCCCGACAGGGCGGTTCAGCAATCAGCCCCAGCATTTT. Protein product: CASSLVPTGRFSNQPQHF.

The chain joins TRBV27 to TRBJ1-1, with a possible D match to TRBD1 (5 bases). V dropped 8 bases and J dropped 5 bases, with 18 bases sitting between them. The CDR3 totals 14 residues. Germline CDR1 MNHEY, CDR2 SMNVEV (reference sequence). The CDR3 is CASQSGGRITEAFF. DNA for the CDR3: TGTGCCAGCCAGTCGGGGGGAAGAATTACTGAAGCTTTCTTT.

This clonotype was found a few times. The chain has TRBV20-1 and TRBJ1-5; D not certain. The CDR3 consists of 14 residues. V was pared by 0 bases and J by 6 bases, with 12 bases between. CDR1 DFQATT and CDR2 SNEGSKA come from the germline V gene (reference sequence). The CDR3 region is CSARDQEDRQPQHF. CDR3 DNA sequence: TGCAGTGCTAGAGATCAGGAAGACCGTCAGCCCCAGCATTTT.